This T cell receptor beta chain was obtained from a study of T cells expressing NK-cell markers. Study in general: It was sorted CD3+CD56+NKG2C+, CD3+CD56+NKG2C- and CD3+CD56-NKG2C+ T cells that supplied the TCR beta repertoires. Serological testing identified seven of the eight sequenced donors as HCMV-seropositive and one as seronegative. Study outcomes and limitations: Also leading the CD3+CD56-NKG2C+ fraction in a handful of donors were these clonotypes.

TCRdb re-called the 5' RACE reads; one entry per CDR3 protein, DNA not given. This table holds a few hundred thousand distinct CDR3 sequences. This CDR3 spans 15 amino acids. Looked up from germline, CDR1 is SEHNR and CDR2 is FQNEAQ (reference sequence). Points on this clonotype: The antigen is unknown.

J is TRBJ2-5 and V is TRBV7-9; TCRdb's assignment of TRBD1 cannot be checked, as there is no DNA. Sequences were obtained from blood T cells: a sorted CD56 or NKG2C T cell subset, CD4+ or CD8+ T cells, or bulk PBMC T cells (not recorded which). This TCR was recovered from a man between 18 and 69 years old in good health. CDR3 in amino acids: CASSWGGIREETQYF.